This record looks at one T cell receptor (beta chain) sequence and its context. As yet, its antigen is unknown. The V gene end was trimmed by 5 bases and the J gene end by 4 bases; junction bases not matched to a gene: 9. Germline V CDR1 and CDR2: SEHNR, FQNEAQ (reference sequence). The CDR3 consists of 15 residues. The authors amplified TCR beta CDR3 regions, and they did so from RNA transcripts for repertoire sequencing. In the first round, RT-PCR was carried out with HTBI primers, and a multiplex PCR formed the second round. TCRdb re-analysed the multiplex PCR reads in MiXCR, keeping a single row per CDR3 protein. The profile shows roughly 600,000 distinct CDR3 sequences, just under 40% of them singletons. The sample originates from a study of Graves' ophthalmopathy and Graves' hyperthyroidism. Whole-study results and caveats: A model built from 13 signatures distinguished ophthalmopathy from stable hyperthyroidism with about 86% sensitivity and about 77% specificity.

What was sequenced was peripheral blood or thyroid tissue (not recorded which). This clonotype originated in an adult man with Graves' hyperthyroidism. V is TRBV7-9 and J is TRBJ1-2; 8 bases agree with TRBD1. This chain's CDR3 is CASSQVRDRLYGYTF. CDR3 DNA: TGTGCCAGCAGCCAAGTACGGGACAGGCTCTATGGCTACACCTTC.